Below, 10 T cell receptor beta chains from the same sample are listed, as sequenced in a study of monozygotic twins with inflammatory bowel disease. TCRdb reworked the 5' RACE reads into one entry per CDR3 protein, no DNA. In all, the sample yields 330,000 or so distinct CDR3 sequences. The specimen sequenced was blood. These receptors all come from a human donor with ulcerative colitis or Crohn's disease, or a healthy co-twin of an affected twin (not recorded which).

This chain connects TRBV20-1 to TRBJ1-1. Germline V gene data show CDR1 as DFQATT and CDR2 as SNEGSKA (reference sequence). CDR3 size: 12 residues. The CDR3 loop reads CSADRSNTEAFF.

This chain links TRBV3-1 with TRBJ2-5. Germline V lookup: CDR1 LGHDT, CDR2 YNNKEL (reference sequence). The CDR3 covers 15 residues. This chain's CDR3 is CASSQESSSPETQYF.

This chain joins TRBV12-5 and TRBJ2-1; the TRBD1 assignment by TCRdb is unverifiable without DNA. The CDR3 loop spans 17 amino acids. The germline gives CDR1 LGHNT, CDR2 FRNRAP. The CDR3 loop is CASGLVLGRESYNEQFF.

This chain links TRBV28 with TRBJ1-3; TCRdb designates TRBD1, a call that cannot be tested without DNA. The germline CDR1 and CDR2 sequences are MDHEN and SYDVKM. The CDR3 loop spans 14 amino acids. CDR3 loop: CASSPSGGWNTIYF. Complete variable domain (other parts from reference TRBV28 and TRBJ1-3): DVKVTQSSRYLVKRTGEKVFLECVQDMDHENMFWYRQDPGLGLRLIYFSYDVKMKEKGDIPEGYSVSREKKERFSLILESASTNQTSMYLCASSPSGGWNTIYFGEGSWLTVV.

V usage is TRBV28 and J usage is TRBJ2-2; without DNA, the TCRdb call of TRBD2 cannot be checked. Germline V gives CDR1 MDHEN, CDR2 SYDVKM. The CDR3 has 14 amino acids. CDR3 sequence: CASSFGTSLRELFF.

The chain recombines TRBV27 with TRBJ2-6; checking the TCRdb D call of TRBD1 is not possible without DNA. The CDR3 length is 17 residues. The germline V gene encodes CDR1 MNHEY and CDR2 SMNVEV (reference sequence). CDR3 residues: CASSSLEGTGGANVLTF.

Here the CDR3 reads CASRLRGQGYIGELFF. This chain links TRBV28 with TRBJ2-2; TCRdb proposes TRBD1, but this gene call is untestable without DNA. In germline, CDR1 is MDHEN, CDR2 SYDVKM. CDR3 length: 16 residues.

The chain carries TRBV24-1 and TRBJ1-5; no DNA is available, so the TRBD1 call from TCRdb remains unchecked. This CDR3 has 16 residues. Germline V gene data show CDR1 as KGHDR and CDR2 as SFDVKD. This CDR3 is CATSDSQTASNQPQHF.

The chain is built from TRBV4-3 and TRBJ2-3; TCRdb lists TRBD1, though no DNA is available to test this call. Germline V CDR1 and CDR2: LGHNA, YSLEER. This CDR3 spans 15 amino acids. CDR3 protein: CASSQGNRGEDTQYF.

V usage is TRBV20-1 and J usage is TRBJ1-1. The germline V gene has CDR1 DFQATT and CDR2 SNEGSKA (reference sequence). The CDR3 runs to 13 residues. The CDR3 sequence: CSARESEGTEAFF.